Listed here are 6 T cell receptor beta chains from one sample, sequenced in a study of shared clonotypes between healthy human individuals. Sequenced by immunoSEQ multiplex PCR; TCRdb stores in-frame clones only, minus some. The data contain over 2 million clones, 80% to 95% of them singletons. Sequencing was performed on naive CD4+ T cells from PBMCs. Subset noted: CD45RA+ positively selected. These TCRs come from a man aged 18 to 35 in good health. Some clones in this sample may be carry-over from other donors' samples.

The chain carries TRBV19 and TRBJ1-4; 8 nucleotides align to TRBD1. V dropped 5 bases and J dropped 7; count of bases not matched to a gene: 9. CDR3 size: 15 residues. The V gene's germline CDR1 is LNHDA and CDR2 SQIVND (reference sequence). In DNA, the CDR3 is TGTGCCAGTAGTGTGGACAGGGTAAATGGTGAAAAACTGTTTTTT. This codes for CASSVDRVNGEKLFF.

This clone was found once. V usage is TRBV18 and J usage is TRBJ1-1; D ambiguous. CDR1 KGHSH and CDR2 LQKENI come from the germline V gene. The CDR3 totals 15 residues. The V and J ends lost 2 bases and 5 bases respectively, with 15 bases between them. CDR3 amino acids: CASSPGPGPKTEAFF. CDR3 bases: TGTGCCAGCTCACCAGGGCCCGGGCCTAAAACTGAAGCTTTCTTT.

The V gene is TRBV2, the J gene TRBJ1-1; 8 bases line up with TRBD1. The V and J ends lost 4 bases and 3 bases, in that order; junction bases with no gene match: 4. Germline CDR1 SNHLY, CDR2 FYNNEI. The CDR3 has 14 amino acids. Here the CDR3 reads CASSVDRGYTEAFF. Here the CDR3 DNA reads TGTGCCAGCAGTGTTGACAGGGGTTACACTGAAGCTTTCTTT.

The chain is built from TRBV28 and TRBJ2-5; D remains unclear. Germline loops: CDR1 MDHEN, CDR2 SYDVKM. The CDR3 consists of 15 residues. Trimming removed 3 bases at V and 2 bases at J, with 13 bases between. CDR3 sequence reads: CASSFRSSTQETQYF. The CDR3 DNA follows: TGTGCCAGCAGTTTTAGGTCCAGTACTCAAGAGACCCAGTACTTC.

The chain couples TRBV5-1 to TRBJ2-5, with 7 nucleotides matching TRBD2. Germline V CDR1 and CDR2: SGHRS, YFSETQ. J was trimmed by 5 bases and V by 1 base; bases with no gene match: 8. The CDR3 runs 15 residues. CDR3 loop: CASSLRGGRGETQYF. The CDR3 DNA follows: TGCGCCAGCAGCTTGAGGGGAGGGAGAGGTGAGACCCAGTACTTC. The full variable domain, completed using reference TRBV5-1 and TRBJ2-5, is KAGVTQTPRYLIKTRGQQVTLSCSPISGHRSVSWYQQTPGQGLQFLFEYFSETQRNKGNFPGRFSGRQFSNSRSEMNVSTLELGDSALYLCASSLRGGRGETQYFGPGTRLLVL.

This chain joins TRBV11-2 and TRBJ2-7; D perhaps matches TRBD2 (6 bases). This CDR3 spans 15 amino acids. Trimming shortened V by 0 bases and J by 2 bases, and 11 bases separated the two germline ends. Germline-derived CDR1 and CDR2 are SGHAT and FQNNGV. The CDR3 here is CASSLDLGGAYEQYF. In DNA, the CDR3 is TGTGCCAGCAGCTTAGATCTTGGCGGGGCCTACGAGCAGTACTTC.